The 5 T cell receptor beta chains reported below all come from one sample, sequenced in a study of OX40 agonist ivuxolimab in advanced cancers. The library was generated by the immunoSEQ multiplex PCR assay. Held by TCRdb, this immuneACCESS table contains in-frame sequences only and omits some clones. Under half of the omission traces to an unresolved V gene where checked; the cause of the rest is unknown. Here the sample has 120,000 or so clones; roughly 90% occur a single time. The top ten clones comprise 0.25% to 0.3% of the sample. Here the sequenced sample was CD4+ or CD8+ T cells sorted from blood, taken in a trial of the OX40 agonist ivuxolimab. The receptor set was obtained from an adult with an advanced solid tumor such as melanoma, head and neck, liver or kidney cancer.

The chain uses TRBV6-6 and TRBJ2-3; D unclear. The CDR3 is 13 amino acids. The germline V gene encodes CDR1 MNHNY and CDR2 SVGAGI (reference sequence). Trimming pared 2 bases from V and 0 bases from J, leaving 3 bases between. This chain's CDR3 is CASSYDSTDTQYF. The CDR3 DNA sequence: TGTGCCAGCAGTTACGACAGCACAGATACGCAGTATTTT.

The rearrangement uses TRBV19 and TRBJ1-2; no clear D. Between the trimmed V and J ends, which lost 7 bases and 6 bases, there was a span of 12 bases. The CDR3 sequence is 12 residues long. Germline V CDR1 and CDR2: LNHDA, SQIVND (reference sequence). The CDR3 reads CASNTIGNGYTF. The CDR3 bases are TGTGCCAGTAATACTATCGGTAATGGCTACACCTTC.

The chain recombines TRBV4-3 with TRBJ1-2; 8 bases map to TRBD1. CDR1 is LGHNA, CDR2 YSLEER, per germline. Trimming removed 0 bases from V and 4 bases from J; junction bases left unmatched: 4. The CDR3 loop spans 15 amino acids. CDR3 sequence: CASSQEGQGIYGYTF. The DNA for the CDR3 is TGCGCCAGCAGCCAAGAAGGACAGGGAATCTATGGCTACACCTTC.

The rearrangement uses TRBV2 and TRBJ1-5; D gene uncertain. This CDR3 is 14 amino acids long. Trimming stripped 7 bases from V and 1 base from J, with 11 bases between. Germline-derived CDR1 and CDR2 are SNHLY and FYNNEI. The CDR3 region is CASNTGRSNQPQHF. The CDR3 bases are TGTGCCAGCAATACGGGTAGGAGCAATCAGCCCCAGCATTTT.

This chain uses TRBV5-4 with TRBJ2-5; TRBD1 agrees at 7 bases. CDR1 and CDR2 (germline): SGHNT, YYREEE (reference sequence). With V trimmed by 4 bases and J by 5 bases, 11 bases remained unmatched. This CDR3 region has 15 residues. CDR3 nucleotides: TGTGCCAGCAGCATACTTACAGGGGCTGAGGAGACCCAGTACTTC. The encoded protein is CASSILTGAEETQYF.